The entry below describes one T cell receptor beta chain. Its specific antigen is unknown. Per-base quality was not reported, and no clone a single base away is much larger than it. This sample was taken from a study of blood T cell repertoires in COVID-19 (dated by TCRdb to about 2020). Context from the whole study: Samples from collaborators originated in the United States, Italy and Spain and spanned both the acute and convalescent phases of COVID-19. The material from the prospective study consisted of cDNA or gDNA derived from T cells, B-cell-depleted T cells, or PBMCs. The dataset comprised deeply sampled blood TCRbeta repertoires from subjects exposed to, actively infected with, or recovered from COVID-19. A freely available public database, intended as a resource for researchers studying the immune response to SARS-CoV-2, is where the repertoires were released. Samples came from the ongoing ImmuneRACE study (first 160 participants) plus 1,254 subjects from 6 global collaborators. The sample metadata nearly always contained a de-identified subject ID, COVID-19 status, age in years and sex. Where available, HLA class I and class II types were obtained from metadata supplied by the sample provider rather than from assay-based typing.

TCRbeta CDR3 regions were amplified from genomic DNA using the immunoSEQ Assay, a bias-controlled multiplex PCR. As for the authors' bioinformatics: The number of nucleated cells in each sample was estimated by amplification of reference gene primers within the assay. To quantify the absolute abundance of each unique TCRbeta CDR3 rearrangement, sequence reads were collapsed and filtered. For each sample, productive Simpson clonality was calculated by taking the square root of Simpson's diversity index across productive rearrangements. In its TCRdb copy, this immuneACCESS table keeps in-frame sequences only and misses some clones. Where compared with another copy, unresolved V genes explain less than half of these, and the others have no known cause. V and J calls and clone size are as listed in that table; D and trimming were resolved from the DNA. The sample table shows some 150,000 clones, and approximately 82% are seen once. Roughly 1.6% of the sample rests with the top ten.

The cysteine opens and the phenylalanine closes a CDR3 of 12 amino acids. Kept here is only the CDR3 DNA, which spans 36 bases and is read in frame from base 1. V is reduced by 4 bases and J by 15 bases, leaving a spacing of 16 bases between them. The germline V gene (reference sequence) supplies CDR1 LGHDT and CDR2 YNNKEL. Overall results and qualifications from the work: The quantity of clinical and demographic metadata differed by source and by participant and was supplied without curation.

The collaborating institutions used their own protocols to collect whole blood in K2EDTA tubes. Collaborator samples were shipped for TCRbeta analysis as frozen whole blood, isolated PBMCs, or DNA extracted from either sample type. The sample was peripheral blood. The rearrangement joined TRBV3-1 (or the pseudogene TRBV3-2) to TRBJ2-1, with the D gene not clear enough to name. The clonotype comes from a human donor in a cohort sampled during active COVID-19. The CDR3 amino acid sequence is: CASSLRPTLVFF. The sequenced DNA is TGTGCCAGCAGCCTCCGACCGACTCTCGTGTTCTTC.